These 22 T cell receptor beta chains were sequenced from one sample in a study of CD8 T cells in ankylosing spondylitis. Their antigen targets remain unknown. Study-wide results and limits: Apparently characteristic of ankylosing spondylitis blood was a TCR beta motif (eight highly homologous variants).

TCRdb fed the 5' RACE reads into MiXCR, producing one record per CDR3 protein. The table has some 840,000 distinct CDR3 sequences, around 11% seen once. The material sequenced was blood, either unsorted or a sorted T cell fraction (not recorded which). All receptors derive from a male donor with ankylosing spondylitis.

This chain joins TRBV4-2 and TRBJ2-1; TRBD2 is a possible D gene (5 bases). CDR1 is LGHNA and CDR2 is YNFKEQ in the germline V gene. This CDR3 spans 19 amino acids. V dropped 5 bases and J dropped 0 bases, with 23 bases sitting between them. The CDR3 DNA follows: TGTGCCAGCAGCAAGGGAGCACAGACACTACCTAGCTCCTACAATGAGCAGTTCTTC. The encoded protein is CASSKGAQTLPSSYNEQFF.

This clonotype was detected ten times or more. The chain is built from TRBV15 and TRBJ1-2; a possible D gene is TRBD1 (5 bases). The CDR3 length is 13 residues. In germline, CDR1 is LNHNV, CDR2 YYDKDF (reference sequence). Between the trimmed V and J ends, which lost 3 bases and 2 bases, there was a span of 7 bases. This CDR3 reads CATSRGTNYGYTF. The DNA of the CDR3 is TGTGCCACCAGCAGGGGGACCAACTATGGCTACACCTTC.

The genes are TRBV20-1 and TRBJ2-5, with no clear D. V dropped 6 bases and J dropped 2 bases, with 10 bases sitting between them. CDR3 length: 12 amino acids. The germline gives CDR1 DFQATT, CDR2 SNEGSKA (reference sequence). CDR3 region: CSAYTDQETQYF. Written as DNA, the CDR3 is TGCAGTGCCTACACGGATCAAGAGACCCAGTACTTC.

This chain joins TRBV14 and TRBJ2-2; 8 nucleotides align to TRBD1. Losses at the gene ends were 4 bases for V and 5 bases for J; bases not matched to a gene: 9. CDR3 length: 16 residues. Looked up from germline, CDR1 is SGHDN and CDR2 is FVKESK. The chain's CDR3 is CASSRRQGLYTGELFF. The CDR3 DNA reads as TGTGCCAGCAGCCGAAGACAGGGGCTTTATACCGGGGAGCTGTTTTTT.

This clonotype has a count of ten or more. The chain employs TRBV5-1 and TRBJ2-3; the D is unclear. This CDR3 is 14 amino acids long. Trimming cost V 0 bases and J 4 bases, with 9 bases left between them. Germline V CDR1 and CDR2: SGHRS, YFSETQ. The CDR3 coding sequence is TGCGCCAGCAGCTTGGGGCAGCTCGCAGATACGCAGTATTTT. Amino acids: CASSLGQLADTQYF.

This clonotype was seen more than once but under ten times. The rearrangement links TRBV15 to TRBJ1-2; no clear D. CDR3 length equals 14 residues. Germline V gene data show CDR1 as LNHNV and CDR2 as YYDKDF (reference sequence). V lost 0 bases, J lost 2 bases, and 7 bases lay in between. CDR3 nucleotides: TGTGCCACCAGCAGAGATATCGGGAACTATGGCTACACCTTC. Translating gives CATSRDIGNYGYTF.

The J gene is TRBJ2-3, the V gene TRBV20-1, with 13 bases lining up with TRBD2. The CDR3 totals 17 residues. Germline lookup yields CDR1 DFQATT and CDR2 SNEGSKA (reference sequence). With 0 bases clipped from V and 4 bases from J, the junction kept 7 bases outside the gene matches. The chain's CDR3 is CSARENPGLAGSDTQYF. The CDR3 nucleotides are TGCAGTGCTAGAGAAAATCCGGGACTAGCGGGGTCAGATACGCAGTATTTT.

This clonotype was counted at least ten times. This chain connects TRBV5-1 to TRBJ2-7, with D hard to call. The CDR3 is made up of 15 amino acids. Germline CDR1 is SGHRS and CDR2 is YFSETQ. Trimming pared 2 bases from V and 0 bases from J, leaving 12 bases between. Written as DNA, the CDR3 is TGCGCCAGCAGCTTTCAGCCGGCTACCTCCTACGAGCAGTACTTC. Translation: CASSFQPATSYEQYF.

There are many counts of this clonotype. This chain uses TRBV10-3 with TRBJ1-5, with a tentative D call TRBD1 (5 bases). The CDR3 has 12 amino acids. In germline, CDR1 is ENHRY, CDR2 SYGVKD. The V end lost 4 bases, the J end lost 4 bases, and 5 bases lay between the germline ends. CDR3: CAISGTNQPQHF. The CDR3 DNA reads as TGTGCCATCAGTGGGACAAATCAGCCCCAGCATTTT.

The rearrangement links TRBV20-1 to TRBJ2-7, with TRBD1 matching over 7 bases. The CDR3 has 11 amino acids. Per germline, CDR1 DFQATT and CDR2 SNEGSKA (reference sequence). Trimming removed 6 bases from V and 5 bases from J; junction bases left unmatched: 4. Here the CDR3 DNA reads TGCAGTGCCGACAGGGACCACGAGCAGTACTTC. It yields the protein CSADRDHEQYF.

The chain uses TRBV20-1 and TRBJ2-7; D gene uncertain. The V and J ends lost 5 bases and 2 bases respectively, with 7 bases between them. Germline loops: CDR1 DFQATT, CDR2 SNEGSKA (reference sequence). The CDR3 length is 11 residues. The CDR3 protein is CSAPNPYEQYF. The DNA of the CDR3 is TGCAGTGCTCCCAACCCCTACGAGCAGTACTTC.

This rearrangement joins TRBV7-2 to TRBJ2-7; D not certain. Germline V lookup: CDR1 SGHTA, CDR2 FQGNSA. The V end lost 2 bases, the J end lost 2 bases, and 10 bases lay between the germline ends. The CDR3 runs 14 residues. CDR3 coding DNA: TGTGCCAGCAGCTTAACAAGCCGTACCTACGAGCAGTACTTC. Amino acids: CASSLTSRTYEQYF. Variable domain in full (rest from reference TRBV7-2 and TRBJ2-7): GAGVSQSPSNKVTEKGKDVELRCDPISGHTALYWYRQSLGQGLEFLIYFQGNSAPDKSGLPSDRFSAERTGGSVSTLTIQRTQQEDSAVYLCASSLTSRTYEQYFGPGTRLTVT.

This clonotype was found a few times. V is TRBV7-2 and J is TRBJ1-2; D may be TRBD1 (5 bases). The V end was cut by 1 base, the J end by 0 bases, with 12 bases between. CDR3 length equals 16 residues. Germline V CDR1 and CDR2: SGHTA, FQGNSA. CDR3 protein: CASSLGGRNPNYGYTF. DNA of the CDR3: TGTGCCAGCAGCTTAGGGGGGAGGAACCCTAACTATGGCTACACCTTC.

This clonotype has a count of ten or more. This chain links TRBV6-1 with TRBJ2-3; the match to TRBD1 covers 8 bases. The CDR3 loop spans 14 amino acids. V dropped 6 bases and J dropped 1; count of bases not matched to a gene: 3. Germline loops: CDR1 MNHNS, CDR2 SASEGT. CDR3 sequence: CASRDRVGTDTQYF. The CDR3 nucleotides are TGTGCCAGCAGGGACAGGGTGGGCACAGATACGCAGTATTTT.

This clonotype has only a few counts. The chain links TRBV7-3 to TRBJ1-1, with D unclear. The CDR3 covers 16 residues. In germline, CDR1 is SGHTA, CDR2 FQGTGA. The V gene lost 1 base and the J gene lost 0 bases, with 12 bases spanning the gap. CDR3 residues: CASSLIRTEMNTEAFF. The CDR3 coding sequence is TGTGCCAGCAGCTTAATTCGGACGGAAATGAACACTGAAGCTTTCTTT.

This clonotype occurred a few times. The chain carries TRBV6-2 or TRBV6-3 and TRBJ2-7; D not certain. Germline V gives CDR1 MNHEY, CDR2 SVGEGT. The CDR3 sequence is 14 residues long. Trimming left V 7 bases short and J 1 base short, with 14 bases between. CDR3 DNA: TGTGCCAGCAACGACTTGGACGATTCCTACGAGCAGTACTTC. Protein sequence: CASNDLDDSYEQYF.

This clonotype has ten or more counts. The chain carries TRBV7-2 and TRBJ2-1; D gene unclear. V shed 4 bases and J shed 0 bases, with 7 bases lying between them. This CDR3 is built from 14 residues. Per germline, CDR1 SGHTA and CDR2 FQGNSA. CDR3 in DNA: TGTGCCAGCAGCTATTTACACTCCTACAATGAGCAGTTCTTC. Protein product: CASSYLHSYNEQFF.

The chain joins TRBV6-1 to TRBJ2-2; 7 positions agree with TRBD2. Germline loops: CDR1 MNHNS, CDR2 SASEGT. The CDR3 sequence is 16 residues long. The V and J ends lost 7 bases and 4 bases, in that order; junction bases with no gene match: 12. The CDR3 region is CASTLRGGFGTGELFF. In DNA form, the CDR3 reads TGTGCCAGCACCCTAAGGGGAGGGTTCGGCACCGGGGAGCTGTTTTTT.

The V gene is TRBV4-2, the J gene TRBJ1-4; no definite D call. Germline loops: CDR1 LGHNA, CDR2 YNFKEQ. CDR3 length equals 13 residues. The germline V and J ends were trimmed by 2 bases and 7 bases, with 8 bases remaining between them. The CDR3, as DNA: TGTGCCAGCAGCCAAAGGGAGGGTGAAAAACTGTTTTTT. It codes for CASSQREGEKLFF.

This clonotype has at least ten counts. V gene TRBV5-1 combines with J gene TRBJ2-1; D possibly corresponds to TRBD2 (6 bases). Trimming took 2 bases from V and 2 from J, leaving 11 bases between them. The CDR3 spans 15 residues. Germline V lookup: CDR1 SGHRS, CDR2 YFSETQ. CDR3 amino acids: CASSLSWGAYNEQFF. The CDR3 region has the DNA TGCGCCAGCAGCTTATCATGGGGGGCCTACAATGAGCAGTTCTTC.

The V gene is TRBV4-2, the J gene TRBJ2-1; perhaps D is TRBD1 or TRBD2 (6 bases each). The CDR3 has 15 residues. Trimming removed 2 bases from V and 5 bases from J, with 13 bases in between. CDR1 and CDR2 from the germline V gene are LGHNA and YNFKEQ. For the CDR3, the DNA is TGTGCCAGCAGCCAATCAGTTAGGGGGGACAATGAGCAGTTCTTC. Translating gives CASSQSVRGDNEQFF.

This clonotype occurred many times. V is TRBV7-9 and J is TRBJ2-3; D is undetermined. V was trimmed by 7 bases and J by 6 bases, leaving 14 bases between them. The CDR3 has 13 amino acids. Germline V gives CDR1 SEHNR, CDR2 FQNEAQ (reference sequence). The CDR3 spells CASTLSRVDTQYF. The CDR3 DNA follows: TGTGCCAGCACCCTTAGCCGGGTCGATACGCAGTATTTT.